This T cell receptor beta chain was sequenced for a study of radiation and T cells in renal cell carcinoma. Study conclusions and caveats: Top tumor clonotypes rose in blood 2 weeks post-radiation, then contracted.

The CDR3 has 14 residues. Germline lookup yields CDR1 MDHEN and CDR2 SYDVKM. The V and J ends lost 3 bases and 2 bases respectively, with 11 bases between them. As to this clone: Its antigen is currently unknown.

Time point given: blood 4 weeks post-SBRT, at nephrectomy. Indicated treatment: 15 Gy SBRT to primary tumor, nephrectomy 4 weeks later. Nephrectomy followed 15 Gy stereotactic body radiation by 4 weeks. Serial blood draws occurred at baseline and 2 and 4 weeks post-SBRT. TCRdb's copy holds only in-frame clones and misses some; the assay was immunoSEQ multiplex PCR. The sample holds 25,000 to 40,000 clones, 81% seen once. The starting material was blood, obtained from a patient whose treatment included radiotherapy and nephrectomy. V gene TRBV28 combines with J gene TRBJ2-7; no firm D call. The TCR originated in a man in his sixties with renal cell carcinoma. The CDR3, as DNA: TGTGCCAGCAGTTTCGGGCAATTAGCCTACGAGCAGTACTTC. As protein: CASSFGQLAYEQYF.